This TCR beta chain was identified during a study of T cell repertoires in cytomegalovirus infection. Study summary: Indications of both CMV infection and matching HLA type were provided by public TCR beta signatures.

Broader study findings: The ex vivo response was dominated by HLA-C-restricted CMV-specific TCR beta clonotypes. Cumulative frequency of public TCR beta families picked out carriers of CMV plus the relevant HLA.

This clonotype was detected a few times. Its antigen is unknown. Germline V gene lookup returns CDR1 DFQATT and CDR2 SNEGSKA (reference sequence). Trimming stripped 6 bases from V and 5 bases from J, with 16 bases between. The CDR3 contains 13 residues. Each CDR3 protein is one row after TCRdb ran MiXCR on the reads. Found here are approximately 260,000 distinct CDR3 sequences, approximately 15% of them singletons; the top ten hold less than 60%. Material for sequencing was CD8+ T cells from PBMCs. This chain joins TRBV20-1 and TRBJ1-1; TRBD1 might be the D (5 bases). This TCR came from a human donor in good health (CMV status not recorded). Some clones in this sample may be carry-over from other donors' samples. The CDR3 loop reads CSALGVYVTEAFF. Here the CDR3 DNA reads TGCAGTGCACTAGGGGTCTACGTGACTGAAGCTTTCTTT.